In this sample, the clone carrying this TCR beta chain turned up once. The data are from a study of T cells after yellow fever vaccination. Via MiXCR, TCRdb re-called the 5' RACE reads, giving one row per CDR3 protein. The table lists around 600,000 distinct CDR3 sequences, 9% to 15% of them singletons. Sequencing was performed on PBMCs, taken on the day of the yellow fever booster vaccination. The source is a man aged 25-40 years who received the YFV17D yellow fever vaccine.

The CDR3 loop is CASSLEAESQETQYF. For the CDR3, the DNA is TGTGCCAGCAGCTTGGAAGCGGAGAGCCAAGAGACCCAGTACTTC. The chain employs TRBV5-4 and TRBJ2-5; TRBD2 is a possible D gene (5 bases). V was pared by 0 bases and J by 1 base, with 10 bases between. The CDR3 has 15 amino acids. CDR1 and CDR2 from the germline V gene are SGHNT and YYREEE (reference sequence).